The 30 T cell receptor beta chains below all came from one sample that was sequenced in a study of control samples from healthy donors and cancer patients (dated by TCRdb to about 2020). Receptors were amplified or captured by the immunoSEQ multiplex PCR assay. Entries here come from immuneACCESS through TCRdb and include only in-frame sequences with V and J called. Some clones fail to appear in such tables; in the studies checked, an unresolved V gene covers under half of the shortfall, and the cause of the remainder is unknown. Counted in this sample were 160,000 or so clones; approximately 94% of them appeared once. The biggest ten clones account for 8.5% of the sample. The sample was blood. The receptors shown here come from a woman in her thirties or forties in good health.

The J gene is TRBJ1-5, the V gene TRBV4-1; unclear D gene. CDR1 is MGHRA and CDR2 is YSYEKL in the germline V gene. V was clipped by 0 bases and J by 3 bases, with 3 bases between them. This CDR3 spans 13 amino acids. CDR3 bases: TGCGCCAGCAGCCAAGATCCCAATCAGCCCCAGCATTTT. It specifies CASSQDPNQPQHF.

On this clone: Other nucleotide sequences in the sample specify the same CDR3. The genes are TRBV11-3 and TRBJ2-3; D remains ambiguous. The length of the CDR3 is 16 residues. Germline loops: CDR1 SGHNT, CDR2 YENEEA. The V end was cut by 1 base, the J end by 0 bases, with 11 bases between. The CDR3 region has the DNA TGTGCCAGCAGCTTAGGCCCAGACACTAGCACAGATACGCAGTATTTT. As protein: CASSLGPDTSTDTQYF.

The chain links TRBV5-6 to TRBJ1-4; a possible D gene is TRBD1 (6 bases). V was pared by 4 bases and J by 12 bases, with 22 bases between. The germline gives CDR1 SGHDT, CDR2 YYEEEE. CDR3 length: 15 amino acids. Here the CDR3 reads CASSPGPKDGGELFF. The CDR3 nucleotides are TGTGCCAGCAGCCCGGGTCCAAAAGACGGGGGCGAACTGTTTTTT.

The rearrangement joins TRBV3-1 (or the pseudogene TRBV3-2) to TRBJ1-5; possibly TRBD1 for D (5 bases). The CDR3 covers 16 residues. V gave up 0 bases and J gave up 1 base, with 10 bases separating them. Germline CDR1 and CDR2: LGHDT and YNNKEL (reference sequence). CDR3 sequence (DNA): TGTGCCAGCAGCCAAGACTGGGGGAGAAGCAATCAGCCCCAGCATTTT. Its protein product is CASSQDWGRSNQPQHF.

The chain combines TRBV19 with TRBJ2-5; D not certain. The length of the CDR3 is 14 residues. Germline values: CDR1 LNHDA, CDR2 SQIVND (reference sequence). Trimming removed 6 bases at V and 4 bases at J, with 15 bases between. The CDR3 coding sequence is TGTGCCAGTAGCCGCGACCCAGACGGAGAGACCCAGTACTTC. Translating gives CASSRDPDGETQYF.

The V gene is TRBV9, the J gene TRBJ2-2; maybe TRBD2 (6 bases). Germline CDR1 reads SGDLS; CDR2 reads YYNGEE. The CDR3 covers 15 residues. Trimming stripped 0 bases from V and 9 bases from J, with 15 bases between. DNA of the CDR3: TGTGCCAGCAGCGTAGAACCCCATGGAGGGTGGGAGCTGTTTTTT. It is translated as CASSVEPHGGWELFF.

This chain uses TRBV13 with TRBJ1-2; D unclear. CDR1 and CDR2 (germline): PRHDT, FYEKMQ (reference sequence). This CDR3 spans 15 amino acids. The V end lost 2 bases, the J end lost 0 bases, and 10 bases lay between the germline ends. CDR3 bases: TGTGCCAGCAGCTTACTTCCAGAAGCTAACTATGGCTACACCTTC. It codes for CASSLLPEANYGYTF.

The rearrangement links TRBV15 to TRBJ1-4; 8 bases fit TRBD1. The ends lost 9 bases at V and 5 bases at J; junction bases unmatched: 8. This CDR3 has 14 amino acids. The V gene's germline CDR1 is LNHNV and CDR2 YYDKDF (reference sequence). The DNA of the CDR3 is TGTGCCACAGCAGGACAGGGCTTAAATGAAAAACTGTTTTTT. The encoded protein is CATAGQGLNEKLFF.

This CDR3 reads CASSPPGIYGYTF. The CDR3 nucleotides read TGTGCCAGCAGCCCCCCAGGGATCTATGGCTACACCTTC. The gene calls are TRBV9 and TRBJ1-2, with D possibly TRBD1 on 5 matching bases. Looked up from germline, CDR1 is SGDLS and CDR2 is YYNGEE. Between the trimmed V and J ends, which lost 4 bases and 4 bases, there was a span of 11 bases. The CDR3 consists of 13 residues.

The chain uses TRBV7-2 and TRBJ2-2; TRBD1 matches 7 bases. The length of the CDR3 is 14 residues. The germline V gene encodes CDR1 SGHTA and CDR2 FQGNSA. The ends lost 3 bases at V and 5 bases at J; junction bases unmatched: 3. CDR3 protein: CASSFNRGTGELFF. The CDR3 bases are TGTGCCAGCAGCTTCAACAGGGGTACCGGGGAGCTGTTTTTT. Full variable domain (rest looked up from reference TRBV7-2 and TRBJ2-2): GAGVSQSPSNKVTEKGKDVELRCDPISGHTALYWYRQSLGQGLEFLIYFQGNSAPDKSGLPSDRFSAERTGGSVSTLTIQRTQQEDSAVYLCASSFNRGTGELFFGEGSRLTVL.

The J gene is TRBJ1-6, the V gene TRBV19; TRBD1 might be the D (5 bases). The CDR3 is 19 amino acids. Trimming shortened V by 3 bases and J by 0 bases, and 18 bases separated the two germline ends. CDR1 and CDR2 from the germline V gene are LNHDA and SQIVND (reference sequence). The CDR3 DNA reads TGTGCCAGTAGTATCCGGGGACTGGGAGGCAGCTCCTATAATTCACCCCTCCACTTT. Amino acid sequence: CASSIRGLGGSSYNSPLHF.

The chain joins TRBV5-4 to TRBJ2-5, with D unresolved. The germline gives CDR1 SGHNT, CDR2 YYREEE (reference sequence). The CDR3 consists of 13 residues. Trimming removed 0 bases from V and 7 bases from J, with 10 bases in between. This CDR3 is CASSLALEPTQYF. As DNA, the CDR3 is TGTGCCAGCAGCTTGGCCTTGGAGCCGACCCAGTACTTC.

The chain joins TRBV6-2 or TRBV6-3 to TRBJ2-7, with 7 bases identical to TRBD2. This CDR3 is built from 16 residues. CDR1 is MNHEY and CDR2 is SVGEGT in the germline V gene. V was pared by 0 bases and J by 1 base, with 6 bases of the junction left unmatched. The CDR3 DNA reads as TGTGCCAGCAGTTACTCGTTGGGACTAACGTCCTACGAGCAGTACTTC. Encoded protein: CASSYSLGLTSYEQYF.

The chain uses TRBV27 and TRBJ2-1, with D possibly being TRBD1 (5 bases). V was trimmed by 6 bases and J by 0 bases, leaving 18 bases between them. The CDR3 is 17 amino acids. Germline CDR1 reads MNHEY; CDR2 reads SMNVEV (reference sequence). DNA for the CDR3: TGTGCCAGCAGCCCCAAAGGTGACAGAAGCTCCTACAATGAGCAGTTCTTC. Its protein product is CASSPKGDRSSYNEQFF.

As concerns this clone: The junction does not match germline at one end; this may be a read error. This rearrangement joins TRBV7-9 to TRBJ2-5; tentative D call: TRBD1 (6 bases). Germline CDR1 and CDR2: SEHNR and FQNEAQ (reference sequence). CDR3 size: 15 residues. CDR3 in DNA: TGTGTCAGCAGCTTAGGTACAGGGCCTCAAGAGACCCAGTACTTC. Translated, it gives CVSSLGTGPQETQYF.

The gene calls are TRBV7-9 and TRBJ2-5; D is unresolved. This CDR3 has 12 amino acids. Trimming removed 5 bases from V and 1 base from J, with 5 bases in between. Germline values: CDR1 SEHNR, CDR2 FQNEAQ (reference sequence). Here the CDR3 DNA reads TGTGCCAGCAGCCGGTCCCAAGAGACCCAGTACTTC. The encoded protein is CASSRSQETQYF.

This clone was seen just once. The chain has TRBV19 and TRBJ1-5; 8 bases are a match to TRBD1. V shed 6 bases and J 5 bases; nucleotides not matched to a gene: 15. The CDR3 consists of 17 residues. Germline-derived CDR1 and CDR2 are LNHDA and SQIVND (reference sequence). The CDR3 reads CASRSGTGYPQDQPQHF. In DNA, the CDR3 is TGTGCCAGTAGATCCGGGACAGGCTATCCCCAGGATCAGCCCCAGCATTTT.

This chain links TRBV7-8 with TRBJ1-2, with a weak D call TRBD1 (5 bases). The germline gives CDR1 SGHVS, CDR2 FQNEAQ. V was trimmed by 1 base and J by 5 bases, leaving 11 bases between them. The CDR3 extends over 14 amino acids. CDR3 residues: CASSLEGWVYGYTF. The DNA for the CDR3 is TGTGCCAGCAGCTTAGAGGGGTGGGTGTATGGCTACACCTTC.

The chain is built from TRBV7-2 and TRBJ2-1, with TRBD2 matching 10 bases. This CDR3 region has 16 residues. J lost 5 bases, V lost 2 bases, and 6 bases had no gene match. The germline gives CDR1 SGHTA, CDR2 FQGNSA. The CDR3 region is CASSLRIGLADNEQFF. CDR3 DNA: TGTGCCAGCAGCTTACGCATCGGACTAGCGGACAATGAGCAGTTCTTC.

This sequence joins TRBV7-2 and TRBJ1-2; D gene unclear. Germline CDR1 SGHTA, CDR2 FQGNSA. This CDR3 comprises 13 residues. V was pared by 4 bases and J by 3 bases, with 9 bases between. This CDR3 is CASSSDGDYGYTF. The DNA for the CDR3 is TGTGCCAGCAGCTCGGACGGCGACTATGGCTACACCTTC.

The J gene is TRBJ1-1, the V gene TRBV9; tentatively, D is TRBD1 (5 bases). This CDR3 is 13 amino acids long. In germline, CDR1 is SGDLS, CDR2 YYNGEE. Trimming took 0 bases from V and 8 from J, leaving 11 bases between them. For the CDR3, the DNA is TGTGCCAGCAGCGTAGGAGATCAGGGAGAAGCTTTCTTT. This encodes CASSVGDQGEAFF.

This CDR3 is CSVENYRGNTEAFF. In nucleotides, the CDR3 is TGCAGCGTTGAGAATTACAGGGGGAACACTGAAGCTTTCTTT. The rearrangement uses TRBV29-1 and TRBJ1-1, with 7 bases fitting TRBD1. The CDR3 totals 14 residues. Germline values: CDR1 SQVTM, CDR2 ANQGSEA. The J segment lost 1 base and the V segment lost 3 bases, leaving 5 bases of the junction unmatched. Using reference TRBV29-1 and TRBJ1-1 for the parts outside the CDR3, the full variable domain is SAVISQKPSRDICQRGTSLTIQCQVDSQVTMMFWYRQQPGQSLTLIATANQGSEATYESGFVIDKFPISRPNLTFSTLTVSNMSPEDSSIYLCSVENYRGNTEAFFGQGTRLTVV.

The chain has TRBV4-1 and TRBJ2-1, with 11 bases identical to TRBD2. Germline assignment: CDR1 MGHRA and CDR2 YSYEKL. The CDR3 has 15 amino acids. J was trimmed by 10 bases and V by 3 bases; bases with no gene match: 8. The CDR3 DNA sequence: TGCGCCAGCAGCCACCTTAGCGGGAGGGCCTACGAGCAGTTCTTC. Protein sequence: CASSHLSGRAYEQFF.

The chain links TRBV2 to TRBJ1-2; D remains ambiguous. The CDR3 is 13 amino acids. The V end was cut by 0 bases, the J end by 6 bases, with 8 bases between. The germline CDR1 and CDR2 sequences are SNHLY and FYNNEI. The CDR3 here is CASSEAAGHGYTF. The CDR3 DNA reads as TGTGCCAGCAGTGAAGCTGCCGGACATGGCTACACCTTC.

This rearrangement joins TRBV7-9 to TRBJ1-4; TRBD1 might be the D (6 bases). Germline V gene sequence: CDR1 SEHNR, CDR2 FQNEAQ (reference sequence). Trimming cost V 0 bases and J 4 bases, with 9 bases left between them. The CDR3 has 15 residues. In DNA, the CDR3 is TGTGCCAGCAGCTTAGCGGACAGCGTTAATGAAAAACTGTTTTTT. Protein sequence: CASSLADSVNEKLFF.

The chain combines TRBV6-2 or TRBV6-3 with TRBJ2-7, with a possible D match to TRBD1 (5 bases). V dropped 0 bases and J dropped 0 bases, with 12 bases sitting between them. CDR1 is MNHEY, CDR2 SVGEGT, per germline. The length of the CDR3 is 16 residues. CDR3 amino acids: CASSYSSREGSYEQYF. CDR3 nucleotide sequence: TGTGCCAGCAGTTACTCGAGCAGGGAAGGCTCCTACGAGCAGTACTTC.

This clone was detected only once. V gene TRBV11-3 combines with J gene TRBJ2-1; perhaps TRBD1 as D (5 bases). The ends were cut back, 5 bases at V and 0 bases at J, with 11 bases in the middle. Germline CDR1 and CDR2: SGHNT and YENEEA. The CDR3 covers 15 residues. The CDR3 sequence is CASSHRTSSYNEQFF. DNA of the CDR3: TGTGCCAGCAGCCACAGGACCTCCTCCTACAATGAGCAGTTCTTC.

CDR3 nucleotides: TGTGCCAGCAGTTACTCGGTCGGACTGAGCAATCAGCCCCAGCATTTT. It encodes CASSYSVGLSNQPQHF. The rearrangement joins TRBV6-2 or TRBV6-3 to TRBJ1-5; D is unresolved. The CDR3 consists of 16 residues. V was cut by 0 bases and J by 1 base, with 10 bases left in between. CDR1 MNHEY and CDR2 SVGEGT come from the germline V gene.

J is TRBJ1-4 and V is TRBV12-3 or TRBV12-4; D remains unclear. The CDR3 covers 13 residues. V was cut by 7 bases and J by 7 bases, with 13 bases left in between. CDR3 bases: TGTGCCAGCATCCCATCGTGGGGTGAAAAACTGTTTTTT. It codes for CASIPSWGEKLFF.

The rearrangement joins TRBV5-5 to TRBJ1-5; possible D gene TRBD1, 6 bases. V was clipped by 4 bases and J by 3 bases, with 11 bases between them. The CDR3 is 14 residues long. CDR1 is SGHKS and CDR2 is YYEKEE in the germline V gene (reference sequence). CDR3 DNA: TGTGCCAGCAGCCGAGGACAGAACAATCAGCCCCAGCATTTT. This codes for CASSRGQNNQPQHF.